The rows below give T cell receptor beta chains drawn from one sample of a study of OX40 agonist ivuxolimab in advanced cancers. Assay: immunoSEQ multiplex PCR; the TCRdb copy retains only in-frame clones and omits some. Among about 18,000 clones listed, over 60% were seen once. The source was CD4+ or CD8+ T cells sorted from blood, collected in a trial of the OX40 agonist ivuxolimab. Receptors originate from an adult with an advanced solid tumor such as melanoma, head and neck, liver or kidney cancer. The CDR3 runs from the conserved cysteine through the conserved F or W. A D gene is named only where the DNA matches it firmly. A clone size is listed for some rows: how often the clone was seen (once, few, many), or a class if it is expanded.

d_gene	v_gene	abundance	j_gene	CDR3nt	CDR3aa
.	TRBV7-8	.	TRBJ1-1	TGTGCCAGCAGGCCGCTGATGGGATTGAACACTGAAGCTTTCTTT	CASRPLMGLNTEAFF
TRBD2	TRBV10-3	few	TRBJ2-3	TGTGCCATCAGACAGACTAGCGGTAACACAGATACGCAGTATTTT	CAIRQTSGNTDTQYF
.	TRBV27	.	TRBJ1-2	TGTGCCAGCAGTTCCCGGGACGAGGCCCCCTATGGCTACACCTTC	CASSSRDEAPYGYTF
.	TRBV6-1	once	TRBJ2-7	TGTGCCAGCAGTGGCCGAGGGATCGGCGAGCAGTACTTC	CASSGRGIGEQYF
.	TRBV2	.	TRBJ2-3	TGTGCCAGCAGTGATCCCGAGGGCCCTGGGGTGGATACGCAGTATTTT	CASSDPEGPGVDTQYF
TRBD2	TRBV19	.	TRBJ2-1	TGTGCCAGTAGTAACGGACTAGGGACCAATGAGCAGTTCTTC	CASSNGLGTNEQFF
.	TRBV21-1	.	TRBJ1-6	TGTGCCAGCAGCAAAGGGTCTTCACCCCTCCACTTT	CASSKGSSPLHF
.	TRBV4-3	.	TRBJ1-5	TGCGCCAGCAGCCAAGATTGGATGACCGAAGGTCAGCCCCAGCATTTT	CASSQDWMTEGQPQHF
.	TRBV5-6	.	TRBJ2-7	TGTGCCAGCAGTTATTCGCGGGACTACGAGCAGTACTTC	CASSYSRDYEQYF
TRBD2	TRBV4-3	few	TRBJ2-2	TGCGCCAGCAGCCGCCAAGGGGGACTAGCGGGAGGGCGGACCGGGGAGCTGTTTTTT	CASSRQGGLAGGRTGELFF
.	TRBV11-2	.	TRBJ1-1	TGTGCCAGCAGTGAGGAGATGAACACTGAAGCTTTCTTT	CASSEEMNTEAFF